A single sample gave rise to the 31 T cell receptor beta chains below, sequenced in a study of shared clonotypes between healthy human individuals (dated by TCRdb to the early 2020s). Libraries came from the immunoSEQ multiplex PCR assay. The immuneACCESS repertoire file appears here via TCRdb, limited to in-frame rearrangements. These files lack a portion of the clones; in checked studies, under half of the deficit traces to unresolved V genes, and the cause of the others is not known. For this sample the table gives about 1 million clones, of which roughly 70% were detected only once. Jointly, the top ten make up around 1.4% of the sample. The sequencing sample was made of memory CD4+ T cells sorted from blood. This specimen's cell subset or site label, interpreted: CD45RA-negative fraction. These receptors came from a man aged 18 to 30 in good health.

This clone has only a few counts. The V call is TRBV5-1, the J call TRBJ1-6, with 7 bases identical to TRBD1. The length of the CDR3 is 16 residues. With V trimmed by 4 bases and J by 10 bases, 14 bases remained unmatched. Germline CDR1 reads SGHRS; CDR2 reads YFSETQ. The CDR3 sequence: CASSGFRQGKESPLHF. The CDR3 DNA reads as TGCGCCAGCAGCGGCTTTCGACAGGGAAAAGAGTCACCCCTCCACTTT.

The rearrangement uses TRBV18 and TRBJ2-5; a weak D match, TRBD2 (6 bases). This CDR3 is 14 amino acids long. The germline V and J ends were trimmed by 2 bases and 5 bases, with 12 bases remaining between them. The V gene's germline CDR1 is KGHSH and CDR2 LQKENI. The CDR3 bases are TGTGCCAGCTCACCAGGGACTCAGCAGGAGACCCAGTACTTC. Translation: CASSPGTQQETQYF.

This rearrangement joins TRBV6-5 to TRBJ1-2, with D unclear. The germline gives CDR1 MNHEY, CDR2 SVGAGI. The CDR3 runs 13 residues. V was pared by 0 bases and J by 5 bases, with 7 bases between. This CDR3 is CASSYSTAYGYTF. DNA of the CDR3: TGTGCCAGCAGTTACTCGACGGCGTATGGCTACACCTTC.

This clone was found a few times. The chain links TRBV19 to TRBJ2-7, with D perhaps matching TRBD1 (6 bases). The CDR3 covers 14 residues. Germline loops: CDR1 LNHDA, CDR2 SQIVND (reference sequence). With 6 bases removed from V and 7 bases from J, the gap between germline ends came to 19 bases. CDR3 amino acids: CASSSIQGRWEQYF. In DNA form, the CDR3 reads TGTGCCAGTAGCTCTATACAGGGACGGTGGGAGCAGTACTTC.

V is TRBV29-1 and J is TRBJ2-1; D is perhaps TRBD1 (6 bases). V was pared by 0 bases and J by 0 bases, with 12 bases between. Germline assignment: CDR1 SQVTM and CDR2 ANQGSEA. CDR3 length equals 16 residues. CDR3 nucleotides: TGCAGCGTTGAAGATCGGGACATCCTCTCCTACAATGAGCAGTTCTTC. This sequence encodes CSVEDRDILSYNEQFF.

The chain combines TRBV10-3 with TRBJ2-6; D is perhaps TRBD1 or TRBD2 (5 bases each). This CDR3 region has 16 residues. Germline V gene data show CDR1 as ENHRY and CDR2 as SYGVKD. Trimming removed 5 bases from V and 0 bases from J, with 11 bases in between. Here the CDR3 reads CAISPGRTSGANVLTF. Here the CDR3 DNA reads TGTGCCATCAGTCCGGGACGGACCTCTGGGGCCAACGTCCTGACTTTC.

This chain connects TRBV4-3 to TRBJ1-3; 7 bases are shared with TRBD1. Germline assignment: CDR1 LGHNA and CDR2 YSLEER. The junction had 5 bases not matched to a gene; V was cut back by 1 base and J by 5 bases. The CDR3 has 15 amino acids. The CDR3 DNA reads TGCGCCAGCAGCCAAGGACAGGGTGGGCGAAACACCATATATTTT. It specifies CASSQGQGGRNTIYF.

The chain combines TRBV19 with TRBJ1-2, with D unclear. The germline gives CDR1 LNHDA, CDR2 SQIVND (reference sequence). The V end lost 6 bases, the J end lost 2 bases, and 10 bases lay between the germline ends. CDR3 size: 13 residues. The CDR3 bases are TGTGCCAGTAGCGCCCGGCGAAACTATGGCTACACCTTC. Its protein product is CASSARRNYGYTF.

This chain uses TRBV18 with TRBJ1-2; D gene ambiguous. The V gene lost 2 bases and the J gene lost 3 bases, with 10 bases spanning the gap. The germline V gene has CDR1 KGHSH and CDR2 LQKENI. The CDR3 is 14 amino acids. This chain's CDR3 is CASSPNGNDYGYTF. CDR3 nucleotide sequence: TGTGCCAGCTCACCAAACGGCAATGACTATGGCTACACCTTC.

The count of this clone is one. CDR3 nucleotides: TGTGCCAGCAGTCGGGACAGGGACCTCAACTATGGCTACACCTTC. It encodes CASSRDRDLNYGYTF. This chain connects TRBV6-6 to TRBJ1-2; 9 bases map to TRBD1. There are 15 residues in the CDR3. Germline CDR1 reads MNHNY; CDR2 reads SVGAGI (reference sequence). V trimming: 5 bases; J trimming: 2 bases; junction bases outside the gene matches: 6.

DNA for the CDR3: TGTGCCAGTAGTACTCAGCTGGGACAGGCTACGAATTCACCCCTCCACTTT. This encodes CASSTQLGQATNSPLHF. The chain uses TRBV19 and TRBJ1-6; 8 nucleotides match TRBD1. Germline V lookup: CDR1 LNHDA, CDR2 SQIVND (reference sequence). The CDR3 is 17 residues long. The V segment lost 4 bases and the J segment 7 bases; nucleotides outside the gene matches: 12.

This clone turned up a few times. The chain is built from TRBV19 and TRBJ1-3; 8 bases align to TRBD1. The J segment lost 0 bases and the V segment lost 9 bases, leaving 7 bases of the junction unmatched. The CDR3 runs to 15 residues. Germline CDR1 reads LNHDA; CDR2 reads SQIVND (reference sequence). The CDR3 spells CASRPGQGSGNTIYF. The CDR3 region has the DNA TGTGCCAGCCGACCCGGACAGGGCTCTGGAAACACCATATATTTT.

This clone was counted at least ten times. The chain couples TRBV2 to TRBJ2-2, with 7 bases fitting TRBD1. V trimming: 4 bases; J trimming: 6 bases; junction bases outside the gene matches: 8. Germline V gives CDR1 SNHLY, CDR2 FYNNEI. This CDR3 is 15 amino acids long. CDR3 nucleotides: TGTGCCAGCAGTGTTCTCTCGCAGGGGGCCGGGGAGCTGTTTTTT. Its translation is CASSVLSQGAGELFF.

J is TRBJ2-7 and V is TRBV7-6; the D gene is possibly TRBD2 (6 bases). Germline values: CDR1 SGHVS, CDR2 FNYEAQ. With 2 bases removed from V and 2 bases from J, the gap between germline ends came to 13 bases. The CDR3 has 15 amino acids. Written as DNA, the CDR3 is TGTGCCAGCAGCTTACAGGCGGGGCCAGCCTACGAGCAGTACTTC. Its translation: CASSLQAGPAYEQYF.

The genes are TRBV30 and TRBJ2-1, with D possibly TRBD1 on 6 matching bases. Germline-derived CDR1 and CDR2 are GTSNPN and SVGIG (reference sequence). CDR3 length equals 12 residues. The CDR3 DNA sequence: TGTGCTTGGGACACCTCCTACAATGAGCAGTTCTTC. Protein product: CAWDTSYNEQFF. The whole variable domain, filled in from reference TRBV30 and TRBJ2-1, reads SQTIHQWPATLVQPVGSPLSLECTVEGTSNPNLYWYRQAAGRGLQLLFYSVGIGQISSEVPQNLSASRPQDRQFILSSKKLLLSDSGFYLCAWDTSYNEQFFGPGTRLTVL.

CDR3 protein: CACVRFRSQETQYF. In nucleotides, the CDR3 is TGTGCCTGCGTCCGGTTCCGGAGTCAAGAGACCCAGTACTTC. This chain connects TRBV30 to TRBJ2-5; no firm D call. The CDR3 contains 14 residues. From germline, CDR1 is GTSNPN and CDR2 SVGIG (reference sequence). V lost 6 bases and J lost 2, with 16 bases in between.

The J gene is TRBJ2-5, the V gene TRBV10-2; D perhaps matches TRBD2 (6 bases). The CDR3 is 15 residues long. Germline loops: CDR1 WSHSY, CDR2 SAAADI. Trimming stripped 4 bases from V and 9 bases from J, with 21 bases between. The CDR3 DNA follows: TGCGCCAGCAGTGGGAGTAGCGGACGCATCGGGGCCCAGTACTTC. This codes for CASSGSSGRIGAQYF.

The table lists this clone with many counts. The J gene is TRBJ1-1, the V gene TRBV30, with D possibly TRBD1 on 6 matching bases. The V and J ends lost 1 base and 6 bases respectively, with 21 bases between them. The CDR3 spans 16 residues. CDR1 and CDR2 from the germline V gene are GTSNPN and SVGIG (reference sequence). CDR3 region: CAWSGEGAGRGPEAFF. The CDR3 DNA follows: TGTGCCTGGAGTGGGGAAGGAGCAGGGCGGGGGCCTGAAGCTTTCTTT.

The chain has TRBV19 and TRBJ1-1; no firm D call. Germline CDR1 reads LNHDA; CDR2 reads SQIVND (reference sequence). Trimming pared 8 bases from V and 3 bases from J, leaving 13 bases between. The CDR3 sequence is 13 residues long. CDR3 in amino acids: CASGWRRDTEAFF. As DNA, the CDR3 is TGTGCCAGTGGGTGGAGACGGGACACTGAAGCTTTCTTT.

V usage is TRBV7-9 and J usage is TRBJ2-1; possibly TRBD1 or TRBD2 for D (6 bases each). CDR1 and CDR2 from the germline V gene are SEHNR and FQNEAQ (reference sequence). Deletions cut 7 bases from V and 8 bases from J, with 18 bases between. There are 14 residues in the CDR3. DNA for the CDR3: TGTGCCAGCATGTTGACTAGGGGGTCGGATGAGCAGTTCTTC. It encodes CASMLTRGSDEQFF. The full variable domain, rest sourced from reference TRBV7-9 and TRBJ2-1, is DTGVSQNPRHKITKRGQNVTFRCDPISEHNRLYWYRQTLGQGPEFLTYFQNEAQLEKSRLLSDRFSAERPKGSFSTLEIQRTEQGDSAMYLCASMLTRGSDEQFFGPGTRLTVL.

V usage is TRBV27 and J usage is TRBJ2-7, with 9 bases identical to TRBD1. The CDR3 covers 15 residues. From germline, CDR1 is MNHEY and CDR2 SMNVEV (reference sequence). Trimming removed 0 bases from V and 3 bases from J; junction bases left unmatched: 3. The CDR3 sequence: CASSLSGTGFYEQYF. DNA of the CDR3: TGTGCCAGCAGTTTATCGGGGACAGGGTTCTACGAGCAGTACTTC.

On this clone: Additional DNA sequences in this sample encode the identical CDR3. CDR3 loop: CASGGQVTDTQYF. In DNA form, the CDR3 reads TGTGCCAGCGGGGGACAAGTCACAGATACGCAGTATTTT. The V call is TRBV2, the J call TRBJ2-3; D might be TRBD1 (6 bases). This CDR3 has 13 residues. The V end was cut by 8 bases, the J end by 2 bases, with 11 bases between. Looked up from germline, CDR1 is SNHLY and CDR2 is FYNNEI.

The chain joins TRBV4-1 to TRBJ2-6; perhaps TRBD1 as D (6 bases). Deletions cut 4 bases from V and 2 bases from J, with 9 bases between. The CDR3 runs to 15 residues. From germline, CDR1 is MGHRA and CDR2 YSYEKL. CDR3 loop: CASSLHRAGANVLTF. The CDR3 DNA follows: TGCGCCAGCAGCCTGCACAGGGCTGGGGCCAACGTCCTGACTTTC.

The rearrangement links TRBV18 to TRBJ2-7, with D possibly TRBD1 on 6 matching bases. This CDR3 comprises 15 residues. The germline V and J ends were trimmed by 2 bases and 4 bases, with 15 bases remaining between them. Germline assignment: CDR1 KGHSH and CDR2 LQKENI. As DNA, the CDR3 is TGTGCCAGCTCACCAATAGCAGGGGTGAGGTACGAGCAGTACTTC. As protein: CASSPIAGVRYEQYF. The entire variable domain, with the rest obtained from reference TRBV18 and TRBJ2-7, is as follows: NAGVMQNPRHLVRRRGQEARLRCSPMKGHSHVYWYRQLPEEGLKFMVYLQKENIIDESGMPKERFSAEFPKEGPSILRIQQVVRGDSAAYFCASSPIAGVRYEQYFGPGTRLTVT.

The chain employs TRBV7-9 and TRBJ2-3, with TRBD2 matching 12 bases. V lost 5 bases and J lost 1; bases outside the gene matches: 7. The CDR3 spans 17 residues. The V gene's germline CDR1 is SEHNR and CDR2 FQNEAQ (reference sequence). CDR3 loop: CASSPRTSGIRTDTQYF. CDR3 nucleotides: TGTGCCAGCAGCCCAAGGACTAGCGGGATTCGCACAGATACGCAGTATTTT.

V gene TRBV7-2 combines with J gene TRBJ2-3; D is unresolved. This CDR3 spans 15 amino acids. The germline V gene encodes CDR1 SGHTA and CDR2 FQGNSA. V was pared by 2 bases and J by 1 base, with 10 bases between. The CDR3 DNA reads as TGTGCCAGCAGCTTAAGGTGGGATCGCACAGATACGCAGTATTTT. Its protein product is CASSLRWDRTDTQYF. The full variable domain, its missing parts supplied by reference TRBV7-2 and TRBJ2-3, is GAGVSQSPSNKVTEKGKDVELRCDPISGHTALYWYRQSLGQGLEFLIYFQGNSAPDKSGLPSDRFSAERTGGSVSTLTIQRTQQEDSAVYLCASSLRWDRTDTQYFGPGTRLTVL.

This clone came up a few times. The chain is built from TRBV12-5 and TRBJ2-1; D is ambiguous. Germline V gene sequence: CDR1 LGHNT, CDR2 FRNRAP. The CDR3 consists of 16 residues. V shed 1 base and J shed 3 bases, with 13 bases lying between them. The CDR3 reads CASGLDSGYYYNEQFF. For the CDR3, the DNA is TGTGCTAGTGGTTTGGATTCCGGGTACTACTACAATGAGCAGTTCTTC.

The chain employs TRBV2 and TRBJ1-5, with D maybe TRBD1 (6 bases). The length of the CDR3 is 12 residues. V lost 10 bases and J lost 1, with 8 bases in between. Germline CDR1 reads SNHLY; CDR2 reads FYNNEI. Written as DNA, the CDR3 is TGTGCCACCGGGGGCAGCAATCAGCCCCAGCATTTT. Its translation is CATGGSNQPQHF.

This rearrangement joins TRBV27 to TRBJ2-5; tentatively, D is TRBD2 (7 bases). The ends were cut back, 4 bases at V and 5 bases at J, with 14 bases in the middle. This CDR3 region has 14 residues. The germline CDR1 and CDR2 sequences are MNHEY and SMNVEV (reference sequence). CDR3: CASSSWGGLETQYF. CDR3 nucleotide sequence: TGTGCCAGCAGTTCGTGGGGGGGCCTGGAGACCCAGTACTTC.

In DNA form, the CDR3 reads TGTGCCAGCAGTTACCGTGACGGTCACAATGAGCAGTTCTTC. It is translated as CASSYRDGHNEQFF. The chain uses TRBV6-5 and TRBJ2-1; D is unclear. CDR3 length: 14 amino acids. The germline V gene encodes CDR1 MNHEY and CDR2 SVGAGI. V lost 2 bases and J lost 5, with 10 bases in between.

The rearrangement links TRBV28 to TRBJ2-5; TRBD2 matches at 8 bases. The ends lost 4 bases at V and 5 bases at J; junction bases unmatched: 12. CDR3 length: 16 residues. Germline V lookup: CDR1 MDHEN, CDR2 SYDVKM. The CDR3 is CASSSPGLAPRETQYF. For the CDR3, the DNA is TGTGCCAGCAGTTCACCCGGACTAGCCCCAAGGGAGACCCAGTACTTC.